Listed here are 7 T cell receptor beta chains from one sample, sequenced in a study of spatial heterogeneity in lung cancer. Findings of the study overall: How many expanded intratumoral alpha and beta TCRs were present tracked the tumor mutation count, which was a count of nonsynonymous mutations.

TCRdb called the 5' RACE reads again in MiXCR, with one record for every CDR3 protein. Among thousands of distinct CDR3 sequences listed, 4.9% were seen once. Time point meaning: sample taken at primary tumor resection. Their specific antigens are unknown. The sequencing here drew on lung tumor tissue, taken at surgery. The receptors come from a female donor with early-stage non-small cell lung cancer.

This clonotype has at least ten counts. The V call is TRBV4-1, the J call TRBJ1-3; D is uncertain. V was pared by 0 bases and J by 2 bases, with 14 bases between. CDR1 is MGHRA, CDR2 YSYEKL, per germline. The CDR3 loop spans 17 amino acids. The CDR3 sequence is CASSQDVDAAAGNTIYF. The CDR3 DNA is TGCGCCAGCAGCCAAGATGTGGATGCGGCAGCTGGAAACACCATATATTTT.

This clonotype is large (0.1 to 1%). The genes are TRBV7-6 and TRBJ2-1; TRBD1 agrees at 9 bases. Germline V CDR1 and CDR2: SGHVS, FNYEAQ. Trimming cost V 3 bases and J 9 bases; bases outside gene matches: 9. The CDR3 spans 15 residues. The chain's CDR3 is CASSLEGQGRGEQFF. The CDR3 bases are TGTGCCAGCAGCTTGGAGGGACAGGGTAGGGGTGAGCAGTTCTTC.

This clonotype is medium-sized. The chain is built from TRBV7-8 and TRBJ1-5; 7 bases are a match to TRBD1. The CDR3 has 15 amino acids. Germline V gene lookup returns CDR1 SGHVS and CDR2 FQNEAQ. V shed 1 base, J shed 2 bases, and the junction held 2 bases outside the gene matches. The CDR3 DNA reads as TGTGCCAGCAGCTTAGGAACAGGGGGCAATCAGCCCCAGCATTTT. Its translation is CASSLGTGGNQPQHF.

This clonotype has ten or more counts. A much larger clonotype is one base distant, so this may be a read error. The chain is built from TRBV7-6 and TRBJ2-7, with D unclear. This CDR3 region has 11 residues. V was cut by 5 bases and J by 6 bases, with 8 bases left in between. The germline CDR1 and CDR2 sequences are SGHVS and FNYEAQ. The CDR3 loop reads CASSRGGEQYF. CDR3 DNA sequence: TGTGCCAGCAGCCGCGGCGGCGAGCAGTACTTC.

By proportion, this clonotype is medium-sized. CDR3 sequence: CASSYQNQPQHF. In DNA, the CDR3 is TGTGCCAGCAGTTACCAGAATCAGCCCCAGCATTTT. The rearrangement uses TRBV6-6 and TRBJ1-5; D is unclear. This CDR3 is 12 amino acids long. Per the germline V gene, CDR1 is MNHNY and CDR2 is SVGAGI (reference sequence). Trimming removed 2 bases from V and 4 bases from J, with 3 bases in between.

This clonotype was observed at least ten times. V gene TRBV11-2 combines with J gene TRBJ1-2; 9 nucleotides line up with TRBD1. The length of the CDR3 is 16 residues. CDR1 is SGHAT, CDR2 FQNNGV, per germline. V shed 5 bases, J shed 8 bases, and the junction held 15 bases outside the gene matches. As DNA, the CDR3 is TGTGCCAGCAGCCCCAACGGGGACAGGGCCCTATGGGGCTACACCTTC. This codes for CASSPNGDRALWGYTF.

Sample share makes this clonotype medium-sized. In DNA, the CDR3 is TGTGCCAGCAGCTTGACAGGGAGGAATACCGGGGAGCTGTTTTTT. It encodes CASSLTGRNTGELFF. This chain uses TRBV7-3 with TRBJ2-2; the D gene is possibly TRBD1 (7 bases). The V gene's germline CDR1 is SGHTA and CDR2 FQGTGA. The CDR3 has 15 amino acids. V lost 3 bases to trimming and J lost 5 bases, with 13 bases between them.